Below, 4 T cell receptor beta chains from the same sample are listed, as sequenced in a study of beta chain features in type 1 diabetes. Since all of the isolated RNA was reverse transcribed, expressed TCRB transcripts were what got sequenced. Method: immunoSEQ multiplex PCR; TCRdb's copy keeps in-frame clones and lacks some. This repertoire shows hundreds of thousands of clones, 30% found once; its top ten account for 0.05% to 0.07%. The sequenced sample consisted of naive CD4+ T cells from blood. These receptors came from a man younger than 30 in good health.

The gene calls are TRBV9 and TRBJ1-2; no clear D gene. V was cut by 4 bases and J by 8 bases, with 18 bases left in between. CDR3 size: 14 residues. Germline V CDR1 and CDR2: SGDLS, YYNGEE. The CDR3 loop reads CASSSEISGGGYTF. DNA of the CDR3: TGTGCCAGCAGCTCCGAGATATCCGGAGGAGGCTACACCTTC.

This rearrangement joins TRBV11-1 to TRBJ2-1; maybe TRBD2 (5 bases). CDR1 is SGHAT and CDR2 is FQDESV in the germline V gene (reference sequence). Trimming left V 2 bases short and J 2 bases short, with 10 bases between. The CDR3 is 15 amino acids. DNA for the CDR3: TGTGCCAGCAGCTTACTGAGCGGTACCTACAATGAGCAGTTCTTC. This codes for CASSLLSGTYNEQFF.

This clone occurred once. The genes are TRBV4-3 and TRBJ2-5, with D hard to call. The CDR3 spans 15 residues. CDR1 is LGHNA and CDR2 is YSLEER in the germline V gene. V shed 2 bases and J shed 2 bases, with 12 bases lying between them. The DNA for the CDR3 is TGCGCCAGCAGCCAAAGAGTTGGCGGTCAAGAGACCCAGTACTTC. The encoded protein is CASSQRVGGQETQYF.

The V call is TRBV5-1, the J call TRBJ2-5, with D perhaps matching TRBD2 (6 bases). The germline CDR1 and CDR2 sequences are SGHRS and YFSETQ. This CDR3 is built from 15 residues. Trimming cost V 6 bases and J 4 bases, with 19 bases left between them. The DNA for the CDR3 is TGCGCCAGCACGGGACCGGACGGGAGCGGAGAGACCCAGTACTTC. This codes for CASTGPDGSGETQYF.